The 10 T cell receptor beta chains in this list originate from one sample, sequenced in a study of tumor-infiltrating lymphocytes in primary liver carcinoma. Scientists recovered RNA and DNA together from around 20-30 mg of unsorted bulk tissue. A primer in the constant region served to generate TCR beta cDNA from around 500 ng of total RNA. Three nested multiplex PCR rounds, a slightly modified ARM-PCR method, built the TCR beta libraries. The first two PCR rounds, roughly 10 cycles each, used TRBV1-TRBV30 forward primers and a C-beta reverse primer. TCRdb re-analysed the multiplex PCR reads in MiXCR, keeping a single row per CDR3 protein. The sample lists about 74,000 distinct CDR3 sequences; nearly 70% were seen once. Sequencing was done on a sample of liver tumor tissue from sampling region 4. As to subset: tumor region T4, right-lateral pole. Receptors originate from a man aged 35 to 55 with primary liver carcinoma and hepatitis B virus infection.

For this clonotype: The conserved phenylalanine or tryptophan is not found at the CDR3 terminus, so this likely reflects a read error. The chain uses TRBV6-5 and TRBJ2-5; TRBD2 matches 9 bases. V lost 6 bases to trimming and J lost 6 bases; unmatched junction nucleotides: 8. CDR1 is MNHEY and CDR2 is SVGAGI in the germline V gene. The CDR3 totals 14 residues. The DNA for the CDR3 is TGTGCCAGCAGCCTAGGGGCTAGCGGGAAGACCCAGTACCTC. It specifies CASSLGASGKTQYL.

In regard to this clonotype: Being one base from a much bigger clone, this may be a read error. The chain has TRBV28 and TRBJ2-3, with TRBD2 as a possible D gene (5 bases). CDR1 and CDR2 from the germline V gene are MDHEN and SYDVKM. The CDR3 totals 16 residues. This chain's CDR3 is CVSSLRRTYSTDTQYF. CDR3 nucleotides: TGTGTCAGCAGCCTAAGACGGACTTATAGCACAGATACGCAGTATTTT. Filled out from reference TRBV28 and TRBJ2-3, the complete variable domain reads DVKVTQSSRYLVKRTGEKVFLECVQDMDHENMFWYRQDPGLGLRLIYFSYDVKMKEKGDIPEGYSVSREKKERFSLILESASTNQTSMYLCVSSLRRTYSTDTQYFGPGTRLTVL.

With respect to this clonotype: A much larger clone differs from this one at a single base, so this may be a read error. The chain joins TRBV7-9 to TRBJ2-6; unclear D gene. Between the trimmed V and J ends, which lost 8 bases and 4 bases, there was a span of 18 bases. The CDR3 is 16 amino acids. CDR1 and CDR2 from the germline V gene are SEHNR and FQNEAQ (reference sequence). CDR3 residues: CASAPSRVTGANVLTF. The CDR3 region has the DNA TGTGCCAGCGCTCCGAGTAGGGTTACGGGGGCCAACGTCCTGACTTTC. The full variable domain, its missing parts supplied by reference TRBV7-9 and TRBJ2-6, is DTGVSQNPRHKITKRGQNVTFRCDPISEHNRLYWYRQTLGQGPEFLTYFQNEAQLEKSRLLSDRFSAERPKGSFSTLEIQRTEQGDSAMYLCASAPSRVTGANVLTFGAGSRLTVL.

This chain joins TRBV12-3 or TRBV12-4 and TRBJ1-1; D perhaps matches TRBD1 (6 bases). The CDR3 length is 14 residues. V was clipped by 5 bases and J by 3 bases, with 13 bases between them. CDR3 nucleotides: TGTGCCAGCAGTCCCACCGGGGGCGACACTGAAGCTTTCTTT. Amino acid sequence: CASSPTGGDTEAFF.

V gene TRBV6-1 combines with J gene TRBJ2-6; possibly TRBD2 for D (6 bases). Germline V CDR1 and CDR2: MNHNS, SASEGT. The CDR3 runs 16 residues. Trimming left V 5 bases short and J 5 bases short, with 16 bases between. CDR3 in amino acids: CASSSLREARANVLTF. In DNA, the CDR3 is TGTGCCAGCAGTTCCCTGAGGGAGGCTCGGGCCAACGTCCTGACTTTC.

Many counts were recorded for this clonotype. The rearrangement uses TRBV7-9 and TRBJ1-2; D ambiguous. The germline V and J ends were trimmed by 6 bases and 3 bases, with 8 bases remaining between them. This CDR3 has 12 amino acids. Germline-derived CDR1 and CDR2 are SEHNR and FQNEAQ (reference sequence). CDR3 region: CASREGDYGYTF. The DNA of the CDR3 is TGTGCCAGCAGGGAAGGAGACTATGGCTACACCTTC.

The chain links TRBV19 to TRBJ2-7; tentative D call: TRBD1 (6 bases). Germline V gene data show CDR1 as LNHDA and CDR2 as SQIVND (reference sequence). The length of the CDR3 is 13 residues. V was trimmed by 3 bases and J by 3 bases, leaving 9 bases between them. DNA of the CDR3: TGTGCCAGTAGTATTGGGACATACTACGAGCAGTACTTC. This gives the protein CASSIGTYYEQYF.

The rearrangement uses TRBV20-1 and TRBJ2-7; D is undetermined. The germline CDR1 and CDR2 sequences are DFQATT and SNEGSKA (reference sequence). Trimming took 3 bases from V and 3 from J, leaving 6 bases between them. The CDR3 sequence is 11 residues long. The CDR3 DNA is TGCAGTGCTAGGGGGTTCTACGAGCAGTACTTC. Translated: CSARGFYEQYF.

This clonotype has a single count. Germline and junction disagree at one end, which may indicate a read error. V and J are TRBV5-8 and TRBJ2-1, with D tentatively TRBD1 or TRBD2 (6 bases each). Per germline, CDR1 SGHTS and CDR2 YDEGEE. The CDR3 has 16 amino acids. In nucleotides, the CDR3 is TGTGCCAGCACCTTGGGGGTGGGGGGCTCCTACAATGAGCAGTTCTTT. This codes for CASTLGVGGSYNEQFF.

Notes on this clonotype: Relative to the germline gene, one junction end is altered; a read error may explain this. The rearrangement links TRBV11-2 to TRBJ2-7; D gene unclear. The CDR3 is 15 residues long. From germline, CDR1 is SGHAT and CDR2 FQNNGV. This CDR3 is CASITLEVAHYEQYF. The CDR3 coding sequence is TGTGCCAGCATCACCTTGGAAGTGGCCCATTACGAGCAATACTTC.